The next 27 T cell receptor beta chains were all read from a single sample in a study of vaccination and CD4 T cells after COVID-19. The study sequenced cultured CD4+ T cell DNA using the Oncomine TCR Beta short-read assay. From the PCR reads, TCRdb called clonotypes with MiXCR, one entry per CDR3 protein. The sample has about 11,000 distinct CDR3 sequences; 31% are singletons. The treatment denotes: roughly 11-day PBMC culture with coronavirus spike peptide pools or control peptides (ViraFEST assay). Their antigens are not known. Sequenced input: CD4+ T cells from blood, cultured in vitro. All receptors come from a human donor who had recovered from COVID-19.

The chain uses TRBV5-6 and TRBJ2-7; no clear D gene. The ends were cut back, 4 bases at V and 6 bases at J, with 14 bases in the middle. CDR3 size: 13 residues. Germline V lookup: CDR1 SGHDT, CDR2 YYEEEE. The CDR3 DNA follows: TGTGCCAGCAGCCCTCGAAGACTCGGCGAGCAGTACTTC. Amino acids: CASSPRRLGEQYF.

This clonotype is judged medium-sized. In nucleotides, the CDR3 is TGTGCCATCAGTGCAGGGGGTGAGAGCAATCAGCCCCAGCATTTT. This encodes CAISAGGESNQPQHF. The chain combines TRBV10-3 with TRBJ1-5, with 7 nucleotides matching TRBD1. In germline, CDR1 is ENHRY, CDR2 SYGVKD. V was clipped by 4 bases and J by 1 base; unmatched bases: 4. CDR3 length equals 15 residues.

This clonotype is medium-sized within its sample. The chain employs TRBV27 and TRBJ1-5, with D perhaps matching TRBD1 (5 bases). V shed 2 bases and J shed 1 base, with 6 bases lying between them. CDR1 MNHEY and CDR2 SMNVEV come from the germline V gene (reference sequence). The CDR3 spans 14 residues. The CDR3 region is CASSLRGSNQPQHF. CDR3 DNA: TGTGCCAGCAGTTTAAGGGGCAGCAATCAGCCCCAGCATTTT.

V gene TRBV18 combines with J gene TRBJ1-5; 7 bases are a match to TRBD1. Per germline, CDR1 KGHSH and CDR2 LQKENI. CDR3 length: 14 residues. The V gene end was trimmed by 4 bases and the J gene end by 4 bases; junction bases not matched to a gene: 4. The CDR3, as DNA: TGTGCCAGCTCACAAGGACAGGCGAATCAGCCCCAGCATTTT. Protein sequence: CASSQGQANQPQHF.

This clonotype was recorded a few times. The J gene is TRBJ1-5, the V gene TRBV3-1; D not certain. The CDR3 covers 14 residues. Trimming left V 4 bases short and J 2 bases short, with 9 bases between. Per germline, CDR1 LGHDT and CDR2 YNNKEL (reference sequence). CDR3 nucleotides: TGTGCCAGCAGCCGAAGTAGGGGCAATCAGCCCCAGCATTTT. It encodes CASSRSRGNQPQHF.

CDR3 amino acids: CASSLGGQANYYEQYF. The CDR3 DNA follows: TGTGCCAGCAGCTTGGGAGGACAGGCCAACTACTACGAGCAGTACTTC. The chain is built from TRBV5-4 and TRBJ2-7; 7 positions agree with TRBD1. The CDR3 is 16 residues long. Losses at the gene ends were 0 bases for V and 3 bases for J; bases not matched to a gene: 9. CDR1 and CDR2 (germline): SGHNT, YYREEE (reference sequence).

The chain is built from TRBV18 and TRBJ1-2, with 7 bases aligning to TRBD1. This CDR3 region has 13 residues. With V trimmed by 4 bases and J by 3 bases, 2 bases remained unmatched. CDR1 is KGHSH, CDR2 LQKENI, per germline. CDR3 in DNA: TGTGCCAGCTCACGTCAGGGGGACTATGGCTACACCTTC. It specifies CASSRQGDYGYTF.

This clonotype was counted between two and nine times. The rearrangement joins TRBV27 to TRBJ1-1; TRBD1 matches 7 bases. The CDR3 is made up of 15 amino acids. Germline CDR1 is MNHEY and CDR2 is SMNVEV (reference sequence). J gave up 5 bases and V 5 bases, and 11 bases lay outside the gene matches. CDR3 residues: CASSPNRGVVTEAFF. In nucleotides, the CDR3 is TGTGCCAGCAGTCCCAACAGGGGAGTGGTGACTGAAGCTTTCTTT.

This clonotype showed up just a few times. V is TRBV7-2 and J is TRBJ1-1; 7 bases fit TRBD1. In germline, CDR1 is SGHTA, CDR2 FQGNSA. CDR3 length equals 13 residues. V shed 2 bases, J shed 6 bases, and the junction held 3 bases outside the gene matches. The CDR3 DNA reads as TGTGCCAGCAGCTTAAGGGGGCTCGCTGAAGCTTTCTTT. Protein product: CASSLRGLAEAFF.

This clonotype was counted a few times. The CDR3, as DNA: TGTGCCAGCAGTTCCAGGGGGGGGTGGAATCAGCCCCAGCATTTT. It encodes CASSSRGGWNQPQHF. The genes are TRBV28 and TRBJ1-5; 7 bases map to TRBD1. CDR3 length: 15 amino acids. The V and J ends lost 4 bases and 4 bases, in that order; junction bases with no gene match: 7. Germline CDR1 reads MDHEN; CDR2 reads SYDVKM.

The chain uses TRBV29-1 and TRBJ2-2, with D tentatively TRBD1 or TRBD2 (5 bases each). Germline assignment: CDR1 SQVTM and CDR2 ANQGSEA. The germline V and J ends were trimmed by 4 bases and 4 bases, with 10 bases remaining between them. The CDR3 consists of 13 residues. CDR3 loop: CSVGDQGTGELFF. CDR3 nucleotides: TGCAGCGTTGGGGACCAGGGCACCGGGGAGCTGTTTTTT.

This clonotype was counted only a few times. The V and J genes are TRBV6-1 and TRBJ2-7, with 7 bases fitting TRBD1. Germline V gene sequence: CDR1 MNHNS, CDR2 SASEGT. V shed 0 bases and J 2 bases; nucleotides not matched to a gene: 1. This CDR3 spans 14 amino acids. DNA for the CDR3: TGTGCCAGCAGTGAAGCAGGGGGCCCCTACGAGCAGTACTTC. Encoded protein: CASSEAGGPYEQYF.

The chain has TRBV20-1 and TRBJ2-3, with D perhaps TRBD1 (5 bases). CDR1 is DFQATT, CDR2 SNEGSKA, per germline (reference sequence). The V gene lost 4 bases and the J gene lost 0 bases, with 11 bases spanning the gap. There are 14 residues in the CDR3. CDR3 bases: TGCAGTGCTAACCCGACAGACAGCACAGATACGCAGTATTTT. This translates into CSANPTDSTDTQYF.

The chain has TRBV7-2 and TRBJ1-6; unclear D gene. CDR1 is SGHTA and CDR2 is FQGNSA in the germline V gene. V was pared by 0 bases and J by 13 bases, with 13 bases between. This CDR3 contains 14 residues. The CDR3: CASSLAKPGMPLHF. The DNA for the CDR3 is TGTGCCAGCAGCTTAGCGAAGCCGGGCATGCCCCTCCACTTT. Full variable domain (missing parts from reference TRBV7-2 and TRBJ1-6): GAGVSQSPSNKVTEKGKDVELRCDPISGHTALYWYRQSLGQGLEFLIYFQGNSAPDKSGLPSDRFSAERTGGSVSTLTIQRTQQEDSAVYLCASSLAKPGMPLHFGNGTRLTVT.

The table lists this clonotype with a few counts. This sequence joins TRBV10-3 and TRBJ2-7; D is undetermined. V dropped 6 bases and J dropped 6 bases, with 15 bases sitting between them. The CDR3 has 13 amino acids. Per germline, CDR1 ENHRY and CDR2 SYGVKD. CDR3 residues: CAISDPTHREQYF. The CDR3 bases are TGTGCCATCAGCGACCCAACTCACCGCGAGCAGTACTTC.

CDR3 residues: CASTDPGTSGYEQYF. The CDR3 DNA follows: TGTGCCAGCACCGACCCCGGGACTAGCGGGTACGAGCAGTACTTC. V and J are TRBV7-2 and TRBJ2-7; 12 positions match TRBD2. CDR3 length: 15 residues. Per germline, CDR1 SGHTA and CDR2 FQGNSA. The V segment lost 7 bases and the J segment 4 bases; nucleotides outside the gene matches: 8.

J is TRBJ2-1 and V is TRBV30; D perhaps matches TRBD1 (6 bases). Germline loops: CDR1 GTSNPN, CDR2 SVGIG (reference sequence). The CDR3 length is 13 residues. V lost 1 base and J lost 7, with 11 bases in between. CDR3 nucleotides: TGTGCCTGGAGTGCGACAGGCCTGAATGAGCAGTTCTTC. Translating it yields CAWSATGLNEQFF.

This clonotype was seen more than once but under ten times. The gene calls are TRBV20-1 and TRBJ1-1, with D maybe TRBD1 (6 bases). Trimming pared 2 bases from V and 1 base from J, leaving 8 bases between. CDR1 and CDR2 from the germline V gene are DFQATT and SNEGSKA (reference sequence). The CDR3 contains 13 residues. Here the CDR3 DNA reads TGCAGTGCTAGAAGGGGGTCGAACACTGAAGCTTTCTTT. Translating it yields CSARRGSNTEAFF.

This clonotype qualifies as medium-sized. The chain carries TRBV7-2 and TRBJ1-2; TRBD1 aligns across 11 bases. The germline V gene encodes CDR1 SGHTA and CDR2 FQGNSA. With 6 bases clipped from V and 4 bases from J, the junction kept 7 bases outside the gene matches. CDR3 length equals 15 residues. DNA of the CDR3: TGTGCCAGCAGATCGGACAGGGGGCAAATCTATGGCTACACCTTC. Translated: CASRSDRGQIYGYTF.

This rearrangement joins TRBV2 to TRBJ1-5, with 11 bases lining up with TRBD1. CDR3 length equals 14 residues. Germline V gene data show CDR1 as SNHLY and CDR2 as FYNNEI. V was pared by 4 bases and J by 6 bases, with 2 bases of the junction left unmatched. The CDR3 DNA reads as TGTGCCAGCAGTGGGACAGGGGGCGGTCAGCCCCAGCATTTT. Its translation: CASSGTGGGQPQHF. Filled out from reference TRBV2 and TRBJ1-5, the complete variable domain reads EPEVTQTPSHQVTQMGQEVILRCVPISNHLYFYWYRQILGQKVEFLVSFYNNEISEKSEIFDDQFSVERPDGSNFTLKIRSTKLEDSAMYFCASSGTGGGQPQHFGDGTRLSIL.

In this sample, this clonotype is large. V is TRBV7-2 and J is TRBJ1-6, with a weak D call TRBD1 (5 bases). The V and J ends lost 3 bases and 10 bases respectively, with 7 bases between them. Germline CDR1 and CDR2: SGHTA and FQGNSA. The CDR3 has 12 residues. The CDR3 reads CASSFQGSPLHF. As DNA, the CDR3 is TGTGCCAGCAGCTTTCAGGGATCACCCCTCCACTTT. The whole variable domain, remainder taken from reference TRBV7-2 and TRBJ1-6, is GAGVSQSPSNKVTEKGKDVELRCDPISGHTALYWYRQSLGQGLEFLIYFQGNSAPDKSGLPSDRFSAERTGGSVSTLTIQRTQQEDSAVYLCASSFQGSPLHFGNGTRLTVT.

V gene TRBV19 combines with J gene TRBJ1-1; TRBD1 agrees at 7 bases. This CDR3 spans 13 amino acids. Per the germline V gene, CDR1 is LNHDA and CDR2 is SQIVND (reference sequence). V was clipped by 4 bases and J by 4 bases; unmatched bases: 3. The CDR3 DNA reads as TGTGCCAGTAGTACGACAGGGTTCACTGAAGCTTTCTTT. It is translated as CASSTTGFTEAFF. The full variable domain, completed using reference TRBV19 and TRBJ1-1, is DGGITQSPKYLFRKEGQNVTLSCEQNLNHDAMYWYRQDPGQGLRLIYYSQIVNDFQKGDIAEGYSVSREKKESFPLTVTSAQKNPTAFYLCASSTTGFTEAFFGQGTRLTVV.

This clonotype is medium-sized by share. V is TRBV20-1 and J is TRBJ1-1; D is undetermined. This CDR3 spans 10 amino acids. The germline V gene encodes CDR1 DFQATT and CDR2 SNEGSKA (reference sequence). V gave up 6 bases and J gave up 10 bases, with 12 bases separating them. CDR3 nucleotide sequence: TGCAGTGCCATGCTCGAGGGAGCTTTCTTT. As protein: CSAMLEGAFF.

The genes are TRBV5-6 and TRBJ2-3; tentative D call: TRBD2 (6 bases). V lost 6 bases and J lost 2, with 16 bases in between. The CDR3 covers 15 residues. Per germline, CDR1 SGHDT and CDR2 YYEEEE. The chain's CDR3 is CASNQLAPHTDTQYF. The DNA of the CDR3 is TGTGCCAGCAACCAACTAGCACCTCACACAGATACGCAGTATTTT.

V gene TRBV18 combines with J gene TRBJ2-7; a possible D gene is TRBD1 (5 bases). The V end lost 2 bases, the J end lost 2 bases, and 13 bases lay between the germline ends. Germline-derived CDR1 and CDR2 are KGHSH and LQKENI. CDR3 length: 15 residues. The CDR3 DNA follows: TGTGCCAGCTCACCAGTGGCGGACACTACCTACGAGCAGTACTTC. Translating it yields CASSPVADTTYEQYF. The whole variable domain, remainder taken from reference TRBV18 and TRBJ2-7, is NAGVMQNPRHLVRRRGQEARLRCSPMKGHSHVYWYRQLPEEGLKFMVYLQKENIIDESGMPKERFSAEFPKEGPSILRIQQVVRGDSAAYFCASSPVADTTYEQYFGPGTRLTVT.

Only one count was recorded for this clonotype. The V gene is TRBV20-1, the J gene TRBJ2-5, with 7 bases identical to TRBD2. This CDR3 is 14 amino acids long. V lost 5 bases, J lost 5 bases, and 11 bases stayed unmatched. Looked up from germline, CDR1 is DFQATT and CDR2 is SNEGSKA (reference sequence). CDR3 amino acids: CSAGVGGGPETQYF. Here the CDR3 DNA reads TGCAGTGCTGGAGTTGGGGGAGGGCCGGAGACCCAGTACTTC.

The CDR3 sequence: CASSAGSYEQYF. CDR3 DNA sequence: TGCGCCAGCAGCGCCGGATCCTACGAGCAGTACTTC. The genes are TRBV5-1 and TRBJ2-7; unclear D gene. CDR1 and CDR2 from the germline V gene are SGHRS and YFSETQ. The CDR3 is 12 amino acids. V dropped 4 bases and J dropped 1 base, with 6 bases sitting between them.